Listed below are T cell receptor beta chains from one sample, sequenced in a study. MiXCR, run by TCRdb on the 5' RACE reads, gives a single entry per CDR3 protein. The sample has about 32,000 distinct CDR3 sequences; over 25% are singletons. Material: tumor-infiltrating Tregs sorted from the breast tumor. Source of these receptors: a female donor with breast cancer. Each CDR3 is given with its conserved first and last residue. A D gene is named only where the DNA matches it firmly. Expanded clones get a size class; other rows say once, few or many, or leave the size out.

TRBJ2-1 - 14 medium-sized TRBV24-1 TGTGCCACCAGTGACCTCGATTCATACAATGAGCAGTTCTTC CATSDLDSYNEQFF
TRBJ2-7 - 15 - TRBV28 TGCGCCAGCATGACGTCGGGGGTCCGCAGCCTGGAGCAGTGCTTC CASMTSGVRSLEQCF
TRBJ1-1 - 14 many TRBV6-1 TGTGCCAGCAGCCTCCAGGGTGGGGGCACTGAAGCTTTCTTT CASSLQGGGTEAFF
TRBJ2-1 - 14 - TRBV29-1 TGCAGCGTTGGGGGCCACAGCTTTAGCAATGAGCAGTTCTTC CSVGGHSFSNEQFF
TRBJ1-1 - 14 - TRBV5-6 TGTGCCAGCAGCCCCATGGCACCTAGGACTGAAGCTTTCTTT CASSPMAPRTEAFF
TRBJ2-1 TRBD1 17 many TRBV7-3 TGTGCCAGCAGCTTAATGGGGGGGGACAGGGGGCCCAATGAGCAGTTCTTC CASSLMGGDRGPNEQFF
TRBJ2-1 - 15 few TRBV2 TGTGCCAGCAGTGCGCAGGGCCACTCCTACAATGAGCAGTTCTTC CASSAQGHSYNEQFF
TRBJ2-1 - 13 - TRBV24-1 TGTGCCACCAGTGAGGGGGACTCCAATGAGCAGTTCTTC CATSEGDSNEQFF
TRBJ1-5 TRBD1 15 medium-sized TRBV12-3/TRBV12-4 TGTGCCAGCAGTTCGACAGGGACGTTAGGTGAGCCCCAGCATTTT CASSSTGTLGEPQHF
TRBJ2-4 TRBD1 13 few TRBV2 TGTGCCAGCAGTGGGACAGGGAGAAACATTCAGTACTTC CASSGTGRNIQYF
TRBJ1-1 TRBD1 14 many TRBV18 TGTGCCAGCTCAGTTCAGGGGGAGAACACTGAAGCTTTCTTT CASSVQGENTEAFF
TRBJ2-3 - 12 many TRBV18 TGTGCCAGCTCAGCAGGGGCAGATACGCAGTATTTT CASSAGADTQYF
TRBJ2-1 TRBD2 16 many TRBV6-1 TGTGCCAGCAGGGGGACTAGCGGGAGCAACAACAATGAGCAGTTCTTC CASRGTSGSNNNEQFF
TRBJ2-7 - 13 - TRBV12-3/TRBV12-4 TGTGCCAGCAGCCAACTCTCTAGCTCCGAGCAGTACTTC CASSQLSSSEQYF
TRBJ1-1 - 14 few TRBV19 TGTGCCAGTAGTATTGGAGGAGACTTCTCTGAAGCTCTCTTT CASSIGGDFSEALF
TRBJ1-2 - 16 - TRBV24-1 TGTGCCACCAGTGATCCAACGACAGGCGCTAACTATGGCTACACCTTC CATSDPTTGANYGYTF
TRBJ1-2 TRBD1 15 - TRBV12-3/TRBV12-4 TGTGCCAGCAGTGCTACCCCGGGACAGGGTGTTGGCTACACCTTC CASSATPGQGVGYTF
TRBJ2-1 - 13 few TRBV5-5 TGTGCCAGCAGCTTGCGGGAGTGGAATGAGCAGTTCTTC CASSLREWNEQFF
TRBJ2-7 TRBD2 16 few TRBV27 TGTGCCAGCAGTTCGGGGGGACTAGCGGGAATCTACGAGCAGTACTTC CASSSGGLAGIYEQYF
TRBJ2-7 - 14 - TRBV21-1 TGTGCCAGCACTACCGGGACAGAGTTTTACGAGCAGTACTTC CASTTGTEFYEQYF
TRBJ1-4 - 14 few TRBV7-2 TGTGCCAGCAGCCCCTCCGGGGAAAATGAAAAACTGTTTTTT CASSPSGENEKLFF
TRBJ2-5 TRBD1 14 many TRBV30 TGTGCCTGGAGCATTACAGGGGGCTGGGAGACCCAGTACTTC CAWSITGGWETQYF
TRBJ2-1 - 15 few TRBV6-5 TGTGCCAGCAAACCCGGCGGATTCGAAGGCAATGAGCAGTTCTTC CASKPGGFEGNEQFF
TRBJ1-2 - 15 - TRBV15 TGTGCCACCAGATCCCTCACACAAGCTAACTATGGCTACACCTTC CATRSLTQANYGYTF
TRBJ2-7 - 13 once TRBV7-6 TGTGCCAGCAGCCCACCTGACCGTTACGAGCAGTACTTC CASSPPDRYEQYF
TRBJ2-3 TRBD1 14 few TRBV20-1 TGCAGTATTAAAACAGGGGTGGGAGCAGATACGCAGTATTTT CSIKTGVGADTQYF
TRBJ2-7 - 14 - TRBV5-1 TGCGCCAGCAGCCCCCGGACGGGTACCCACGAGCAGTACTTC CASSPRTGTHEQYF
TRBJ2-4 TRBD2 15 - TRBV15 TGTGCCACCAGCAGAGCGTCGGGAGGGCCGTCCATTCAGTACTTC CATSRASGGPSIQYF
TRBJ1-5 - 13 - TRBV24-1 TGTGCCACCAGTGATTTAAGCAATCAGCCCCAGCATTTT CATSDLSNQPQHF
TRBJ1-1 TRBD1 14 - TRBV4-2 TGTGCCAGCAGCCACTCGGGACAGCAAACTGAAGCTTTCTTT CASSHSGQQTEAFF
TRBJ2-1 - 14 few TRBV20-1 TGCAGTGCTAGATTTGCGACTAGTTCGAGAGAGCAGTTCTTC CSARFATSSREQFF
TRBJ1-1 TRBD1 13 few TRBV5-1 TGCGCCAGCAGCCCTGGACAGGGGCGAATGGCTTTCTTT CASSPGQGRMAFF
TRBJ1-1 - 14 medium-sized TRBV4-1 TGCGCCAGCAGTCTAAGGGTTTCGGACACTGAAGCTTTCTTT CASSLRVSDTEAFF
TRBJ2-2 TRBD1 15 once TRBV29-1 TGCAGCGTTGAAGAAGGGGGCGCGAACACCGGGGAGCTGTTTTTT CSVEEGGANTGELFF
TRBJ2-1 TRBD2 19 many TRBV6-6 TGTGCCAGCAGTCCCCGATGGCTAGCGGGAGGGCCGTTAATCCATGAGCAGTTCTTC CASSPRWLAGGPLIHEQFF
TRBJ2-7 - 14 few TRBV18 TGTGCCAGCTCACCATTGCGGGACTCCTACGAGCAGTACTTC CASSPLRDSYEQYF
TRBJ2-7 - 13 medium-sized TRBV4-1 TGCGCCAGCAGCCCCGGACCGTCCTACGAGCAGTACTTC CASSPGPSYEQYF
TRBJ2-2 - 17 many TRBV6-5 TGTGCCAGCAGTTACTCTTTTTCGATATCAAACACCGGGGAGCTGTTTTTT CASSYSFSISNTGELFF
TRBJ1-6 - 14 many TRBV2 TGTGCCAGCAGTCGAAGCGGTAATAATTCACCCCTCCACTTT CASSRSGNNSPLHF
TRBJ1-1 - 13 - TRBV20-1 TGCAGTGCTAGAGGACAAAGCCCCACTGAAGCTTTCTTT CSARGQSPTEAFF
TRBJ1-4 TRBD1 14 many TRBV5-1 TGCGCCAGCAGCTTGGGACAGGGTCGTGAAAAACTGTTTTTT CASSLGQGREKLFF
TRBJ2-1 TRBD1 20 many TRBV24-1 TGTGCCACCAGTGATCAGCTCCCGGCCGGACAGGGGGCTACCTACAATGAGCAGTTCTTC CATSDQLPAGQGATYNEQFF
TRBJ1-2 - 14 many TRBV4-1 TGCGCCAGCAGCCAAGGGGGGGGCGTCTATGGCTACACCTTC CASSQGGGVYGYTF
TRBJ2-3 - 15 - TRBV4-1 TGCGCCAGCAGCCAAGATGTGGGGGTATCAGATACGCAGTATTTT CASSQDVGVSDTQYF
TRBJ2-1 TRBD2 15 many TRBV6-6 TGTGCCAGCAGTACACTAGCGGGAGGGCTCCATGAGCAGTTCTTC CASSTLAGGLHEQFF
TRBJ2-1 TRBD2 15 many TRBV7-2 TGTGCCAGCAGCATCCTAGCGGGATTATACAATGAGCAGTTCTTC CASSILAGLYNEQFF
TRBJ2-7 - 12 many TRBV7-2 TGTGCCAGCAGCATGGACTCCTACGAGCAGTACTTC CASSMDSYEQYF
TRBJ1-1 - 16 many TRBV25-1 TGTGCCAGCAGTGACGCGCAGGACGTTGGACGTACTGAAGCTTTCTTT CASSDAQDVGRTEAFF
TRBJ2-7 TRBD2 15 - TRBV19 TGTGCCAGTAGCACAAAAGCGGGATTCAATTACGAGCAGTACTTC CASSTKAGFNYEQYF
TRBJ2-1 - 13 many TRBV5-1 TGCGCCAGCAGCTTGGCTCAGGGAGGTGAGCAGTTCTTC CASSLAQGGEQFF
TRBJ2-2 TRBD2 14 medium-sized TRBV20-1 TGCAGTGGGGCTAGCGGAGCGAACACCGGGGAGCTGTTTTTT CSGASGANTGELFF
TRBJ2-1 - 17 medium-sized TRBV20-1 TGCAGTGCTAGGCCCGGGTTAAGGCTCGGTACGAGCGATGAGCAGTTCTTC CSARPGLRLGTSDEQFF
TRBJ2-7 - 12 - TRBV20-1 TGCAGTCCTAGACGGGAAGTCCACGAGCAGTACTTC CSPRREVHEQYF
TRBJ2-3 TRBD2 15 few TRBV5-1 TGCGCCAGCAGCCGACTAGCGGGAGGTACAGATACGCAGTATTTT CASSRLAGGTDTQYF
TRBJ2-1 - 15 - TRBV29-1 TGCAGCGTTGTAGGGCGACAGAAAACAATCAATGGGCAGTTCTTC CSVVGRQKTINGQFF
TRBJ2-1 - 16 - TRBV9 TGTGCCAGCAGCGCCTCCGGGACGTCGTTAGGGAATGAGCAGTTCTTC CASSASGTSLGNEQFF